These 26 T cell receptor beta chains were all obtained from the same sample, sequenced in a study of beta chain features in type 1 diabetes (dated by TCRdb to between 2018 and 2020). Receptor libraries were prepared by the immunoSEQ multiplex PCR assay. The High Capacity cDNA Reverse Transcription Kit was used to reverse transcribe all of the isolated RNA, meaning that expressed TCRB transcripts were what got sequenced. This is the immuneACCESS table as TCRdb keeps it, with only in-frame sequences that have V and J called. A part of the clones is gone; compared with another copy, unresolved V genes explain less than half, and the rest is unexplained. The sample contains about 410,000 clones, 11% to 15% of them found a single time. The ten largest clones add up to roughly 0.04% of the sample. The sample comprised naive CD4+ T cells from blood. The sample's cell subset or site label, decoded: true naive CD4+ T cells. The source of these receptors is a man aged 25-40 years in good health.

A remark on this clone: This sample includes further DNA sequences coding for the same CDR3. The chain is built from TRBV29-1 and TRBJ2-6; D uncertain. The CDR3 has 13 amino acids. Germline V gene sequence: CDR1 SQVTM, CDR2 ANQGSEA. Trimming stripped 4 bases from V and 1 base from J, with 5 bases between. CDR3 in amino acids: CSVGASGANVLTF. Here the CDR3 DNA reads TGCAGCGTTGGCGCTTCTGGGGCCAACGTCCTGACTTTC.

The gene calls are TRBV28 and TRBJ2-1, with TRBD1 identical over 8 bases. V lost 5 bases to trimming and J lost 3 bases; unmatched junction nucleotides: 9. The CDR3 is 16 residues long. Germline V gives CDR1 MDHEN, CDR2 SYDVKM. The CDR3 is CASSRPGGRSYNEQFF. CDR3 coding DNA: TGTGCCAGCAGTCGCCCAGGGGGCAGAAGCTACAATGAGCAGTTCTTC.

In its sample, this clone was seen a few times. The chain carries TRBV29-1 and TRBJ2-3; 8 bases fit TRBD2. The V gene's germline CDR1 is SQVTM and CDR2 ANQGSEA. The CDR3 sequence is 16 residues long. V dropped 2 bases and J dropped 4; count of bases not matched to a gene: 11. CDR3: CSVESSLAGLSDTQYF. The CDR3 nucleotides are TGCAGCGTTGAATCCAGTTTAGCGGGGTTGTCAGATACGCAGTATTTT.

As concerns this clone: Distinct nucleotide sequences in the sample also encode this CDR3. The chain carries TRBV11-2 and TRBJ2-2; D gene ambiguous. Germline V gene sequence: CDR1 SGHAT, CDR2 FQNNGV. Trimming left V 6 bases short and J 2 bases short, with 4 bases between. This CDR3 is built from 12 residues. CDR3 nucleotides: TGTGCCAGCAGTCTCAACACCGGGGAGCTGTTTTTT. It specifies CASSLNTGELFF.

This clone was counted only a few times. This chain connects TRBV23-1 to TRBJ2-1; TRBD2 aligns across 7 bases. TRBV23-1 is known as an ORF, though its function is uncertain. This CDR3 has 15 amino acids. Trimming took 5 bases from V and 6 from J; bases not matched to a gene: 10. The CDR3 sequence is CASSLSGEVINEQFF. Written as DNA, the CDR3 is TGCGCCAGCAGTTTAAGCGGGGAAGTCATCAATGAGCAGTTCTTC.

This clone was detected only a few times. The chain couples TRBV30 to TRBJ2-5; D is undetermined. Germline values: CDR1 GTSNPN, CDR2 SVGIG (reference sequence). V lost 6 bases, J lost 7 bases, and 24 bases lay in between. CDR3 length: 15 amino acids. The DNA of the CDR3 is TGTGCCTGCCAACGGGTCGGATCCCAGGTTGGGACCCAGTACTTC. Protein sequence: CACQRVGSQVGTQYF.

The V call is TRBV6-5, the J call TRBJ2-5; D not resolved. The CDR3 totals 11 residues. The germline V gene encodes CDR1 MNHEY and CDR2 SVGAGI. Trimming stripped 5 bases from V and 7 bases from J, with 8 bases between. CDR3 sequence reads: CASSKRGTQYF. The DNA for the CDR3 is TGTGCCAGCAGTAAACGCGGGACCCAGTACTTC.

J is TRBJ1-6 and V is TRBV29-1, with D perhaps matching TRBD1 (6 bases). V was trimmed by 5 bases and J by 7 bases, leaving 12 bases between them. The CDR3 has 13 residues. The germline gives CDR1 SQVTM, CDR2 ANQGSEA. This CDR3 reads CSVSQGSNSPLHF. CDR3 in DNA: TGCAGCGTTTCACAGGGAAGCAATTCACCCCTCCACTTT. The whole variable domain, remainder taken from reference TRBV29-1 and TRBJ1-6, is SAVISQKPSRDICQRGTSLTIQCQVDSQVTMMFWYRQQPGQSLTLIATANQGSEATYESGFVIDKFPISRPNLTFSTLTVSNMSPEDSSIYLCSVSQGSNSPLHFGNGTRLTVT.

The chain uses TRBV4-2 and TRBJ1-1; D possibly corresponds to TRBD1 (6 bases). This CDR3 is built from 15 residues. Per the germline V gene, CDR1 is LGHNA and CDR2 is YNFKEQ. Deletions cut 10 bases from V and 0 bases from J, with 18 bases between. DNA for the CDR3: TGTGCCACGGCGGGAGGGGACATTATGAACACTGAAGCTTTCTTT. Translation: CATAGGDIMNTEAFF.

This clone has more than one count but fewer than ten. The chain is built from TRBV29-1 and TRBJ2-1; 10 bases fit TRBD2. V dropped 6 bases and J dropped 2; count of bases not matched to a gene: 4. Germline values: CDR1 SQVTM, CDR2 ANQGSEA. The CDR3 has 14 residues. The CDR3 DNA sequence: TGCAGCGTGTACACTAGCGGGGCCTACAATGAGCAGTTCTTC. This codes for CSVYTSGAYNEQFF.

The chain links TRBV21-1 to TRBJ2-7; TRBD2, the D gene given by the table, was not confirmed from the DNA. TRBV21-1 is a documented pseudogene. CDR3 length: 11 residues. Here the CDR3 DNA reads TGTGCCAGCAGCAAATCTGGTCAAGGAGACTTC. As protein: CASSKSGQGDF.

This sequence joins TRBV18 and TRBJ2-3; no firm D call. The CDR3 sequence is 11 residues long. Germline values: CDR1 KGHSH, CDR2 LQKENI. V was clipped by 8 bases and J by 5 bases, with 8 bases between them. The CDR3 DNA is TGTGCCAGCGATCGAGTAGATACGCAGTATTTT. This sequence encodes CASDRVDTQYF.

This clone was recorded a few times. J is TRBJ2-3 and V is TRBV7-8; D is unresolved. The CDR3 is made up of 15 amino acids. Germline assignment: CDR1 SGHVS and CDR2 FQNEAQ. Deletions cut 1 base from V and 0 bases from J, with 8 bases between. The CDR3 here is CASSLVPRSTDTQYF. CDR3 coding DNA: TGTGCCAGCAGCTTAGTCCCAAGAAGCACAGATACGCAGTATTTT.

The gene calls are TRBV30 and TRBJ2-3; D is possibly TRBD1 (6 bases). The ends were cut back, 2 bases at V and 12 bases at J, with 18 bases in the middle. The CDR3 totals 13 residues. The germline CDR1 and CDR2 sequences are GTSNPN and SVGIG (reference sequence). DNA for the CDR3: TGTGCCTGGAGTCCTAGAACAGGGCCAGCACAGTATTTT. As protein: CAWSPRTGPAQYF.

The genes are TRBV4-1 and TRBJ2-5; possibly TRBD2 for D (6 bases). The CDR3 has 14 amino acids. CDR1 MGHRA and CDR2 YSYEKL come from the germline V gene. V lost 1 base and J lost 2, with 8 bases in between. This chain's CDR3 is CASSQGTIQETQYF. The CDR3 bases are TGCGCCAGCAGCCAAGGGACTATTCAAGAGACCCAGTACTTC.

This clone was seen more than once but under ten times. The chain couples TRBV9 to TRBJ2-7; possible D gene TRBD2, 7 bases. The CDR3 loop spans 16 amino acids. Germline CDR1 is SGDLS and CDR2 is YYNGEE. Between the trimmed V and J ends, which lost 3 bases and 2 bases, there was a span of 18 bases. The DNA of the CDR3 is TGTGCCAGCAGCGCAACCGGGGGGCAGGCCACCTACGAGCAGTACGTC. It yields the protein CASSATGGQATYEQYV.

This chain uses TRBV9 with TRBJ2-6; D is possibly TRBD1 or TRBD2 (6 bases each). Trimming took off 3 bases at V and 2 bases at J, with 15 bases between the two ends. Germline loops: CDR1 SGDLS, CDR2 YYNGEE. The CDR3 sequence is 17 residues long. This chain's CDR3 is CASSARVRGPGANVLTF. The CDR3 DNA reads as TGTGCCAGCAGCGCGCGGGTACGGGGGCCTGGGGCCAACGTCCTGACTTTC.

This clone was picked up a small number of times. The chain joins TRBV30 to TRBJ1-6, with D perhaps matching TRBD1 (6 bases). Germline loops: CDR1 GTSNPN, CDR2 SVGIG (reference sequence). This CDR3 comprises 12 residues. V lost 4 bases and J 10 bases, leaving 11 bases between the germline ends. CDR3 coding DNA: TGTGCCTGGAACAGGGTGGGGTCACCCCTCCACTTT. Translation gives CAWNRVGSPLHF.

This clone was counted between two and nine times. The rearrangement links TRBV5-1 to TRBJ2-2, with D tentatively TRBD1 or TRBD2 (5 bases each). This CDR3 has 15 residues. Trimming shortened V by 4 bases and J by 4 bases, and 14 bases separated the two germline ends. Germline CDR1 SGHRS, CDR2 YFSETQ. The CDR3 region is CASSRLQASTGELFF. CDR3 DNA sequence: TGCGCCAGCAGCCGACTACAGGCGAGCACCGGGGAGCTGTTTTTT.

This clone showed up just a few times. The chain is built from TRBV5-7 and TRBJ2-3, with no clear D. TRBV5-7 is known as an ORF, though its function is uncertain. This CDR3 has 15 residues. V was shortened by 2 bases and J by 0 bases, with 10 bases between the two germline ends. The DNA of the CDR3 is TGTGCCAGCAGCTTATATGGGGATAGCACAGATACGCAGTATTTT. Translation: CASSLYGDSTDTQYF.

The V call is TRBV5-6, the J call TRBJ2-3, with 11 bases that match TRBD1. V lost 6 bases and J lost 2; bases outside the gene matches: 5. The CDR3 spans 15 residues. Germline V gene data show CDR1 as SGHDT and CDR2 as YYEEEE. CDR3 sequence: CASTGTGGPTDTQYF. CDR3 nucleotides: TGTGCCAGCACAGGGACAGGGGGACCCACAGATACGCAGTATTTT.

This clone has only a few counts. The chain has TRBV4-3 and TRBJ2-1; D is unresolved. CDR1 and CDR2 (germline): LGHNA, YSLEER. V was shortened by 1 base and J by 9 bases, with 4 bases between the two germline ends. CDR3 length: 11 residues. CDR3: CASSQGGEQFF. The CDR3 DNA reads as TGCGCCAGCAGCCAAGGCGGTGAGCAGTTCTTC.

The table lists this clone with a few counts. The genes are TRBV19 and TRBJ2-6; no firm D call. CDR3 length: 13 amino acids. V lost 7 bases, J lost 6 bases, and 10 bases lay in between. The germline gives CDR1 LNHDA, CDR2 SQIVND (reference sequence). CDR3 in amino acids: CASTPVQANVLTF. CDR3 in DNA: TGTGCCAGTACCCCGGTCCAGGCCAACGTCCTGACTTTC. The whole variable domain, remainder taken from reference TRBV19 and TRBJ2-6, is DGGITQSPKYLFRKEGQNVTLSCEQNLNHDAMYWYRQDPGQGLRLIYYSQIVNDFQKGDIAEGYSVSREKKESFPLTVTSAQKNPTAFYLCASTPVQANVLTFGAGSRLTVL.

This clone occurred a few times. This chain uses TRBV5-4 with TRBJ2-5, with 7 bases lining up with TRBD1. The germline V gene encodes CDR1 SGHNT and CDR2 YYREEE (reference sequence). The V gene end was trimmed by 6 bases and the J gene end by 3 bases; junction bases not matched to a gene: 8. The CDR3 is 14 amino acids. CDR3: CASNVTGNKETQYF. CDR3 DNA sequence: TGTGCCAGCAACGTGACAGGGAATAAAGAGACCCAGTACTTC. Full variable domain (missing parts from reference TRBV5-4 and TRBJ2-5): ETGVTQSPTHLIKTRGQQVTLRCSSQSGHNTVSWYQQALGQGPQFIFQYYREEENGRGNFPPRFSGLQFPNYSSELNVNALELDDSALYLCASNVTGNKETQYFGPGTRLLVL.

As DNA, the CDR3 is TGCGCCAGCACCCTCCTATGGCAGGGAGACACTGAAGCTTTCTTT. Protein sequence: CASTLLWQGDTEAFF. The chain carries TRBV4-3 and TRBJ1-1, with D perhaps matching TRBD1 (5 bases). Germline values: CDR1 LGHNA, CDR2 YSLEER. With 7 bases removed from V and 3 bases from J, the gap between germline ends came to 18 bases. CDR3 length: 15 residues.

This clone has only a few counts. The chain couples TRBV6-4 to TRBJ2-1, with 8 bases identical to TRBD2. CDR1 is MRHNA, CDR2 SNTAGT, per germline. The CDR3 spans 15 residues. After removal of 3 bases from V and 9 bases from J, the junction contained 10 bases not matched to a gene. CDR3 protein: CASSEGEAGAVEQFF. The CDR3 region has the DNA TGTGCCAGCAGTGAGGGGGAAGCGGGGGCGGTTGAGCAGTTCTTC.